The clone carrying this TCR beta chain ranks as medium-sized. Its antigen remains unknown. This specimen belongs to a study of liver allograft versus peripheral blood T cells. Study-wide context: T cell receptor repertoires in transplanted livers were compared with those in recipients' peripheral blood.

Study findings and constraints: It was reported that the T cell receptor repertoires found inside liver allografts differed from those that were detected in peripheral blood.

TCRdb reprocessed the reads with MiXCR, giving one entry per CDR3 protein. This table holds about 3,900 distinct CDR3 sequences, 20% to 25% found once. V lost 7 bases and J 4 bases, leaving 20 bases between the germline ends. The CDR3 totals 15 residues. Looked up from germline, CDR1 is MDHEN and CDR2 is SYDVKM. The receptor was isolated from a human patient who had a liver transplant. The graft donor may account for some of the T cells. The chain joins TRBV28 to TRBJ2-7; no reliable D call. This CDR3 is CASTPGTWGLYEQYF. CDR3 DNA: TGTGCCAGCACTCCGGGTACCTGGGGTTTGTACGAGCAGTACTTC.